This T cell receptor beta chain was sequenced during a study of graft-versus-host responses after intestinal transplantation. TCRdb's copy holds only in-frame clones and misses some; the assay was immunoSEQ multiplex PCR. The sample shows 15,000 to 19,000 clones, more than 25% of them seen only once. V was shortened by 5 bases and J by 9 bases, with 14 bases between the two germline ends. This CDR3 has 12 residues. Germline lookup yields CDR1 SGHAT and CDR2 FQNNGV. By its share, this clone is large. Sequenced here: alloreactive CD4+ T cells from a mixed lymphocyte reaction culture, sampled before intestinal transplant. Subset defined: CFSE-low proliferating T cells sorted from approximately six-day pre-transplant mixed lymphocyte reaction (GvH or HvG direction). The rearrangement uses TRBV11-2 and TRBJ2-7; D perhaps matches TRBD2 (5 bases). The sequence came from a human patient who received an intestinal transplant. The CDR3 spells CASSPGAGGQYF. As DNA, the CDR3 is TGTGCCAGCAGCCCAGGTGCTGGAGGGCAGTACTTC.